The T cell receptor beta chain described here comes from a study of PD-1 blockade in classical Hodgkin lymphoma. Study outcomes and limitations: At C4D1, TCR diversity had climbed significantly for CD4+ cells, though not for CD8+ cells. Healthy donors reportedly exceeded newly diagnosed patients in baseline TCR diversity. Exclusion was the outcome for patients who began nivolumab under 1 year after ASCT.

The method was immunoSEQ multiplex PCR; TCRdb's version includes in-frame clones alone and lacks a portion of them. Here the sample spans roughly 60,000 clones, more than 80% being singletons. The time point is: cycle 4 day 1 (C4D1), after about 6 weeks of nivolumab. Every single patient, without exception, relapsed after autologous stem cell transplantation, and brentuximab vedotin exposure varied. Responses achieved at best were complete response, partial response or progressive disease. With respect to this clone: Its antigen is not known.

The CDR3 spans 15 residues. The trim removed 2 bases at V and 0 bases at J, leaving 0 bases unmatched. CDR1 and CDR2 from the germline V gene are LGHNA and YNFKEQ. V is TRBV4-2 and J is TRBJ2-3; 9 bases are shared with TRBD2. The starting material was peripheral blood mononuclear cells (PBMCs), obtained before the fourth cycle of nivolumab. This receptor was taken from a human donor with classical Hodgkin lymphoma. This CDR3 reads CASSQTSGSTDTQYF. The CDR3 region has the DNA TGTGCCAGCAGCCAAACTAGCGGGAGCACAGATACGCAGTATTTT.